A single sample is the source of the 5 T cell receptor beta chains below, sequenced in a study of CD8+CD57+ T cells in acquired aplastic anemia. By flow cytometry, patients selected for sequencing had shown an expansion of CD8+CD57+ cells. Investigators profiled TCR beta VDJ and CDR3 from genomic DNA template. TCRdb fed the reads into MiXCR, producing one record per CDR3 protein. Of fewer than 200,000 distinct CDR3 sequences listed, about 44% are singletons. Sequenced material: sorted CD4+, CD8+, or CD8+CD57+ T cells (not recorded which) from PBMCs. These TCRs come from a human donor with aplastic anemia.

In this sample, this clonotype turned up many times. The rearrangement uses TRBV4-1 and TRBJ2-1; D is undetermined. From germline, CDR1 is MGHRA and CDR2 YSYEKL. Trimming took 3 bases from V and 2 from J, leaving 14 bases between them. The CDR3 consists of 16 residues. The CDR3: CASSQVDMVAYNEQFF. Written as DNA, the CDR3 is TGCGCCAGCAGCCAGGTAGACATGGTCGCCTACAATGAGCAGTTCTTC.

This clonotype was detected many times. V gene TRBV6-5 combines with J gene TRBJ2-7, with D perhaps given as TRBD1 or TRBD2 (5 bases each). CDR1 MNHEY and CDR2 SVGAGI come from the germline V gene. This CDR3 contains 11 residues. V lost 4 bases and J lost 8, with 9 bases in between. CDR3 sequence: CASSFLGQQYF. The CDR3 DNA is TGTGCCAGCAGTTTTCTGGGACAGCAGTACTTC.

This clonotype appeared many times. The chain employs TRBV7-9 and TRBJ2-7; D call uncertain. The CDR3 runs 12 residues. With 2 bases removed from V and 7 bases from J, the gap between germline ends came to 9 bases. Germline values: CDR1 SEHNR, CDR2 FQNEAQ (reference sequence). CDR3 region: CASSLIDGEQYF. CDR3 DNA sequence: TGTGCCAGCAGCTTAATCGATGGAGAGCAGTACTTC.

The V and J genes are TRBV6-1 and TRBJ1-1; no clear D gene. The CDR3 spans 14 residues. Germline values: CDR1 MNHNS, CDR2 SASEGT. V lost 4 bases and J lost 8, with 17 bases in between. CDR3 sequence: CASSVEVITGEAFF. The CDR3 region has the DNA TGTGCCAGCAGTGTAGAAGTGATCACTGGGGAAGCTTTCTTT.

A few counts support this clonotype. Here the CDR3 reads CASTLSGGALTEQFF. DNA for the CDR3: TGTGCCAGCACCCTAAGTGGGGGCGCTTTGACTGAGCAGTTCTTC. J is TRBJ2-1 and V is TRBV11-2, with D possibly TRBD1 on 6 matching bases. The germline gives CDR1 SGHAT, CDR2 FQNNGV. This CDR3 is 15 amino acids long. Trimming stripped 7 bases from V and 9 bases from J, with 22 bases between.